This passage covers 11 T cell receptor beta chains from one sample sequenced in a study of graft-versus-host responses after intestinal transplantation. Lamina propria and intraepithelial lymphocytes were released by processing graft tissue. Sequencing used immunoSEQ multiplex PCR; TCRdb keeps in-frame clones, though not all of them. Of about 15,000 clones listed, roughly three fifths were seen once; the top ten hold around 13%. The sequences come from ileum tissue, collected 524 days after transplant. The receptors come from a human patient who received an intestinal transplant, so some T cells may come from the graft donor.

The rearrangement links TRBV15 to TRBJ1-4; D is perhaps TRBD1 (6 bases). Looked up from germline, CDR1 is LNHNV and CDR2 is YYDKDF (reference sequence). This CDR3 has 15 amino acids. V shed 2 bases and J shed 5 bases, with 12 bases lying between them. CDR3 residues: CATSRSKGENEKLFF. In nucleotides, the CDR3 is TGTGCCACCAGCAGATCTAAGGGGGAAAATGAAAAACTGTTTTTT.

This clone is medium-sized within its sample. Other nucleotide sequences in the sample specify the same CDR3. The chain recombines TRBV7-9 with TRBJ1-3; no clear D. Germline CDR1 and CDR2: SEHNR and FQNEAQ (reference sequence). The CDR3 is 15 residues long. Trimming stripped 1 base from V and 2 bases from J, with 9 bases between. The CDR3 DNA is TGTGCCAGCAGCTTAGTTGGCGGGACTGGAAACACCATATATTTT. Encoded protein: CASSLVGGTGNTIYF.

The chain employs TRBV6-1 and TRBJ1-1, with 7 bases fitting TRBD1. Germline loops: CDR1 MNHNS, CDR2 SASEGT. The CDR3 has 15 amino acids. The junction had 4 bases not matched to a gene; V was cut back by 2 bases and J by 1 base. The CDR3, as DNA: TGTGCCAGCAGTGAAAGGGGGCGGGGGAACACTGAAGCTTTCTTT. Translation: CASSERGRGNTEAFF.

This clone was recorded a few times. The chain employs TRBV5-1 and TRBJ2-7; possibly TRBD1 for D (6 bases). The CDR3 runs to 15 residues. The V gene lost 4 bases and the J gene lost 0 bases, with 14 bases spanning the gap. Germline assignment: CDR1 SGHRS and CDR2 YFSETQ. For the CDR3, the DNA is TGCGCCAGCAGCCGAAGGGCGGACAGCTCCTACGAGCAGTACTTC. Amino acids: CASSRRADSSYEQYF.

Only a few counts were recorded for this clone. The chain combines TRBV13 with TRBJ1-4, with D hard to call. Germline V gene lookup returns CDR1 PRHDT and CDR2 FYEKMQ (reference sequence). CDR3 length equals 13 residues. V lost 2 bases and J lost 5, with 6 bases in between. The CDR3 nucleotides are TGTGCCAGCAGCTTAAAGCTGAATGAAAAACTGTTTTTT. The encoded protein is CASSLKLNEKLFF.

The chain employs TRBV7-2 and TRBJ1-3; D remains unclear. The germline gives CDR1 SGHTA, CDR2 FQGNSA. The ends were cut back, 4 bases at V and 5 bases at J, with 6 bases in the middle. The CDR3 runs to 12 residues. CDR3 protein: CASSSDRNTIYF. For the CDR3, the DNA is TGTGCCAGCAGCTCCGACAGAAACACCATATATTTT.

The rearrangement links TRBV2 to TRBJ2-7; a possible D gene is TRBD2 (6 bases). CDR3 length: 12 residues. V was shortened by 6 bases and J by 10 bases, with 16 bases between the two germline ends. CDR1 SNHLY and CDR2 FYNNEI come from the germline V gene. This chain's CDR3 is CASSGSRVGQYF. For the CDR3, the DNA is TGTGCCAGCAGCGGGAGCAGGGTGGGTCAGTACTTC.

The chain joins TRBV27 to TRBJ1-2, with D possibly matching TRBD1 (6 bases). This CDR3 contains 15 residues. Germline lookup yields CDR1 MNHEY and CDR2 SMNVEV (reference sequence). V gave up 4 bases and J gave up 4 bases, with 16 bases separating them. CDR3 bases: TGTGCCAGCAGTTCGGGGGGCGTGGGGTCCTATGGCTACACCTTC. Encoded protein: CASSSGGVGSYGYTF.

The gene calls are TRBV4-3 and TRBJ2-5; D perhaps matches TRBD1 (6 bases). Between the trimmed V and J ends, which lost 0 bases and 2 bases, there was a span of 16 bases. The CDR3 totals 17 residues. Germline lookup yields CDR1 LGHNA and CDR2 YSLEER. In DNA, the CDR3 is TGCGCCAGCAGCCAAGATAGTCAGGGGCAGGGTCAAGAGACCCAGTACTTC. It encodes CASSQDSQGQGQETQYF.

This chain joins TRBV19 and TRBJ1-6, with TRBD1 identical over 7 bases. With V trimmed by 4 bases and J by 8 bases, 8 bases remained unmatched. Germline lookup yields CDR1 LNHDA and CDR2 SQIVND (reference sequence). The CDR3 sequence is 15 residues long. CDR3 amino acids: CASSTGGLRYSPLHF. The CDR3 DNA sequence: TGTGCCAGTAGTACAGGGGGACTTCGATATTCACCCCTCCACTTT.

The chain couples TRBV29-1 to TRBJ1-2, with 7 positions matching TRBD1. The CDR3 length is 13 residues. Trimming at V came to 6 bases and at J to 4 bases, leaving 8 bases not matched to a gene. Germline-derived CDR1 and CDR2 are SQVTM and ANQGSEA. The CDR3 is CSVSRGTAYGYTF. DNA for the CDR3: TGCAGCGTCAGTCGTGGGACAGCCTATGGCTACACCTTC.